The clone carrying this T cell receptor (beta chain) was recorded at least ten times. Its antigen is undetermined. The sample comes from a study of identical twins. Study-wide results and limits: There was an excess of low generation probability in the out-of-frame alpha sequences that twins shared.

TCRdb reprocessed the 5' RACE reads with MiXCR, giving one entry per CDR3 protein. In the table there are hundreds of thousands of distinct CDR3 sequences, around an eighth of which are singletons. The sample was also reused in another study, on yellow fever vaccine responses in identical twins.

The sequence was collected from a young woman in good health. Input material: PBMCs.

This chain's CDR3 is CASSPSSSYNSPLHF. CDR3 DNA sequence: TGTGCCAGCAGCCCATCGAGCTCCTATAATTCACCCCTCCACTTT. The rearrangement uses TRBV12-3 or TRBV12-4 and TRBJ1-6; D is undetermined. The CDR3 is made up of 15 amino acids. V was cut by 6 bases and J by 0 bases, with 9 bases left in between.